This entry describes one T cell receptor beta chain. Its antigen is still unknown. The data originate from a study of response to subunit inactivated influenza vaccine. Study conclusions and caveats: It was suggested by the authors that few new T cells are recruited by each seasonal influenza vaccination.

The V gene end was trimmed by 7 bases and the J gene end by 9 bases; junction bases not matched to a gene: 12. The CDR3 length is 16 residues. Germline V gene data show CDR1 as LNHDA and CDR2 as SQIVND (reference sequence). Each CDR3 protein gets one entry after TCRdb re-called the RT-PCR reads with MiXCR. The sample lists about 620,000 distinct CDR3 sequences, roughly 12% occurring once. This clonotype was obtained from a middle-aged man who received an inactivated influenza vaccine. The specimen was PBMCs from blood, collected on the day of vaccination. The chain joins TRBV19 to TRBJ2-1, with 13 bases that match TRBD2. CDR3 amino acids: CASTLRRTSGSIEQFF. In DNA, the CDR3 is TGTGCCAGTACCCTACGGAGGACTAGCGGGAGCATTGAGCAGTTCTTC.